The present T cell receptor beta chain was sequenced within a study of blood T cell repertoires in COVID-19 (dated by TCRdb to about 2020). About the full investigation: Samples covering the acute and convalescent phases of COVID-19 were provided by collaborators in the United States, Italy and Spain. The prospective study material was composed of cDNA or gDNA derived from T cells, B-cell-depleted T cells, or PBMCs. Deeply sampled blood TCRbeta repertoires from subjects exposed to, actively infected with, or recovered from COVID-19 were included in the dataset. The repertoires were released in a freely available public database intended as a resource for research on the immune response to SARS-CoV-2. Samples came from the ongoing ImmuneRACE study (first 160 participants) plus 1,254 subjects from 6 global collaborators. A de-identified subject ID, COVID-19 status, age in years and sex were almost always included in the sample metadata. Where available, HLA class I and class II types were obtained from metadata supplied by the sample provider rather than from assay-based typing.

The research as a whole found: Clinical and demographic metadata were provided uncurated, with the amount varying by source and participant.

Collaborating institutions collected whole blood in K2EDTA tubes following their own protocols. For TCRbeta analysis, collaborators shipped samples as frozen whole blood, isolated PBMCs, or DNA extracted from either of those sample types. Looking up the germline V gene yields CDR1 SGHTA and CDR2 FQGNSA. V gives up 5 bases and J gives up 6 bases, and the segment between their germline ends measures 9 bases. There are 12 amino acids in the CDR3, from cysteine to phenylalanine inclusive. Just the 36-base CDR3 DNA is kept, in frame starting at base 1. TCRbeta CDR3 regions were amplified from genomic DNA by means of the immunoSEQ Assay, a bias-controlled multiplex PCR. The study's processing was this. The number of nucleated cells in each sample was estimated from the amplification of reference gene primers within the assay. To quantify the absolute abundance of each unique TCRbeta CDR3 rearrangement, sequence reads were collapsed and filtered. Productive Simpson clonality was computed per sample as the square root of Simpson's diversity index over productive rearrangements. TCRdb took this table from immuneACCESS and kept in-frame rearrangements with V and J called. Such tables lack part of the clones; where checked against another copy, unresolved V genes explain under half of the gap, and the rest is unexplained. Clone size and V and J calls were adopted from that table, with D and trimming inferred from the DNA. This sample comprises about 200,000 clones, about 93% of them detected only once. Of the sample, approximately 0.56% is held by the ten largest clones.

Of note for this clone: Its binding antigen is unknown. No per-base quality is available; no much larger clone lies one base away.

Sequencing input: peripheral blood. The rearranged segments are TRBV7-2 and TRBJ2-3; there is no confident call for the D gene. The TCR comes from a man aged 45-65 years with acute or convalescent COVID-19. The nucleotide sequence reads TGTGCCAGCAGCCTCCGGCGGGATACGCAGTATTTT. Its protein is CASSLRRDTQYF.